This TCR beta chain was found in a study of shared clonotypes between healthy human individuals. Study overall: Participating donors consisted of two women and three men aged 18 to 49.

CDR3 size: 13 residues. The V segment lost 5 bases and the J segment 7 bases; nucleotides outside the gene matches: 6. Germline V gene data show CDR1 as MDHEN and CDR2 as SYDVKM. A single count supports this clone. For every subset, genomic DNA was evenly distributed across several immunoSEQ plates. Some clones are missing from TCRdb's copy, which holds only in-frame ones; the method was immunoSEQ multiplex PCR. This sample has approximately 500,000 clones, with around 74% found just once. The rearrangement joins TRBV28 to TRBJ2-7; 9 bases align to TRBD1. Sequencing input: PBMCs. The sequence was collected from a woman aged 40 to 50 in good health. Some clones in this sample may be carry-over from other donors' samples. The CDR3 nucleotides read TGTGCCAGCAGTACCGGACAGGGGCGGGAGCAGTACTTC. This codes for CASSTGQGREQYF.